One TCR beta chain is described in this entry. Germline V gene lookup returns CDR1 ENHRY and CDR2 SYGVKD. The CDR3 is made up of 13 amino acids. Trimming removed 8 bases from V and 0 bases from J, with 9 bases in between. The sample is drawn from a study of identical twins. TCRdb fed the 5' RACE reads into MiXCR, producing one record per CDR3 protein. The repertoire consists of around 480,000 distinct CDR3 sequences, with more than 13% occurring once and the leading ten covering approximately 0.98%. The same data also contributed to another study, on yellow fever vaccine responses in identical twins.

This receptor was taken from a woman aged 18-29 years in good health. The V call is TRBV10-3, the J call TRBJ2-3; tentative D call: TRBD2 (6 bases). Sequenced input: CD4+ T cells sorted from blood. The CDR3 loop is CAIGRESTDTQYF. The DNA for the CDR3 is TGTGCCATCGGTCGGGAGAGCACAGATACGCAGTATTTT.